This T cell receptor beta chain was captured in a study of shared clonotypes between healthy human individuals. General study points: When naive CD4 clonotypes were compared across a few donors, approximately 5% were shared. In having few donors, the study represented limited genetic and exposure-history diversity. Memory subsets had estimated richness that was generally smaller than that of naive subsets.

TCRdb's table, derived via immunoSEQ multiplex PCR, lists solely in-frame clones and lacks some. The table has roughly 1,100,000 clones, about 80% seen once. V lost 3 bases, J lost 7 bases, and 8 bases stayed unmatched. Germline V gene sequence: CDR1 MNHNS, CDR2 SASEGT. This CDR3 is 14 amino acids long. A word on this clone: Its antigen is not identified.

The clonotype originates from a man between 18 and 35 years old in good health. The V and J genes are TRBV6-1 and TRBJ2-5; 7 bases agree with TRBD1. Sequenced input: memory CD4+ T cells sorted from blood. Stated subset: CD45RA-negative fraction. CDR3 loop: CASSEGTVSWTQYF. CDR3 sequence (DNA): TGTGCCAGCAGTGAGGGGACAGTCTCCTGGACCCAGTACTTC.